The rows below give T cell receptor beta chains drawn from one sample of a study of T cell changes during pregnancy in multiple sclerosis. The assay was immunoSEQ multiplex PCR, and TCRdb's table has in-frame clones only and misses some. The data contain over 45,000 clones, about nine tenths of them singletons. Sequencing used CD4+ T cells from peripheral blood mononuclear cells, obtained after pregnancy. These receptors came from a female donor with multiple sclerosis, enrolled in a pregnancy study. The CDR3 runs from the conserved cysteine through the conserved F or W. The D gene is left open where the match is weak.

v_call: TRBV5-4
d_call: .
j_call: TRBJ2-2
cdr3_aa: CASSGRSGTFPSGELFF

v_call: TRBV18
d_call: .
j_call: TRBJ1-1
cdr3_aa: CASSPPEGFPTEAFF

v_call: TRBV12-5
d_call: .
j_call: TRBJ2-7
cdr3_aa: CASGSRSYEQYF

v_call: TRBV7-6
d_call: .
j_call: TRBJ2-5
cdr3_aa: CASSTGTARTQYF

v_call: TRBV6-5
d_call: .
j_call: TRBJ1-2
cdr3_aa: CASSWSDSHYGYTF

v_call: TRBV4-3
d_call: TRBD1
j_call: TRBJ1-4
cdr3_aa: CASSQVTGGWEKLFF

v_call: TRBV25-1
d_call: .
j_call: TRBJ2-1
cdr3_aa: CASSAYFHEQFF

v_call: TRBV29-1
d_call: TRBD2
j_call: TRBJ2-1
cdr3_aa: CSACAKLAGSYNEQFF

v_call: TRBV6-1
d_call: .
j_call: TRBJ1-1
cdr3_aa: CASSEVKNTEAFF

v_call: TRBV29-1
d_call: TRBD2
j_call: TRBJ2-3
cdr3_aa: CSVAKGLAAPGTQYF

v_call: TRBV7-2
d_call: TRBD2
j_call: TRBJ2-1
cdr3_aa: CASSQRGTSGTNEQFF

v_call: TRBV6-5
d_call: TRBD2
j_call: TRBJ2-3
cdr3_aa: CASKVAGGVTDTQYF

v_call: TRBV5-4
d_call: TRBD2
j_call: TRBJ2-7
cdr3_aa: CASSWSGTNEQYF

v_call: TRBV9
d_call: TRBD2
j_call: TRBJ2-1
cdr3_aa: CASSAYFSTSGRGEQFF

v_call: TRBV7-2
d_call: TRBD2
j_call: TRBJ2-1
cdr3_aa: CASSTGTRNSYNEQFF

v_call: TRBV5-8
d_call: TRBD1
j_call: TRBJ1-1
cdr3_aa: CASSLGTAMRGTEAFF

v_call: TRBV28
d_call: TRBD1
j_call: TRBJ1-3
cdr3_aa: CASSLGQGAVGNTIYF

v_call: TRBV9
d_call: TRBD1
j_call: TRBJ2-7
cdr3_aa: CASSLGQGGSSYEQYF

v_call: TRBV18
d_call: TRBD2
j_call: TRBJ2-5
cdr3_aa: CASSPRTLAGISGETQYF

v_call: TRBV7-9
d_call: .
j_call: TRBJ2-7
cdr3_aa: CAMGTASYEQYF

v_call: TRBV14
d_call: TRBD1
j_call: TRBJ2-2
cdr3_aa: CASSQGDRGQSTGELFF

v_call: TRBV19
d_call: .
j_call: TRBJ1-5
cdr3_aa: CASSIVGAGAQHF

v_call: TRBV18
d_call: .
j_call: TRBJ1-1
cdr3_aa: CASSRDGGYTEAFF

v_call: TRBV11-3
d_call: TRBD1
j_call: TRBJ2-1
cdr3_aa: CASSGQGTGNEQFF

v_call: TRBV6-5
d_call: TRBD1
j_call: TRBJ2-7
cdr3_aa: CASSDRAGYEQYF